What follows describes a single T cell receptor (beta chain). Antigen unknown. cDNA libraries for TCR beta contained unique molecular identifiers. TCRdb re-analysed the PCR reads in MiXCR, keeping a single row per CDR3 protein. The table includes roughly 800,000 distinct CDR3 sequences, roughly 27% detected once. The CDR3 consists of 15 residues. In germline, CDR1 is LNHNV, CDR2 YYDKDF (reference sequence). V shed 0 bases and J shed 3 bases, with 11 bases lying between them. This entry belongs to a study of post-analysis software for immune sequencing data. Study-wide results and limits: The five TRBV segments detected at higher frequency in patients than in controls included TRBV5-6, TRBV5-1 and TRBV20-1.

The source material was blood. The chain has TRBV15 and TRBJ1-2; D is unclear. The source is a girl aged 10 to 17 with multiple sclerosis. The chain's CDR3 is CATSRDFEDDYGYTF. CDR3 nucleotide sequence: TGTGCCACCAGCAGAGATTTCGAGGACGACTATGGCTACACCTTC.